The 20 T cell receptor beta chains given below trace back to one sample, sequenced in a study of T-cell memory formation after mild COVID-19 (dated by TCRdb to about 2021). Libraries were prepared through 5' RACE. Sequenced using an Illumina NovaSeq 6000. In-frame beta chains were kept once TCRdb had trimmed the public reads at Q25 with fastp and called clones with MiXCR. Rows with one shared CDR3 protein collapse into an entry with the most common genes and DNA. This sample is represented by over 350,000 distinct CDR3 sequences; approximately 24% of them were singletons. Together, the top ten hold around 9% of the sample. The sequencing sample was made of PBMCs or a T cell subset sorted from them (not recorded which). These receptor sequences come from an adult woman who had mild COVID-19 (a few samples of this study predate the infection). The sample titles of this study are shuffled in the database, so cell type and time point are left out; the donor was told from shared clones.

J is TRBJ2-7 and V is TRBV28; 10 nucleotides line up with TRBD2. V trimming: 4 bases; J trimming: 1 base; junction bases outside the gene matches: 13. The CDR3 totals 18 residues. Germline values: CDR1 MDHEN, CDR2 SYDVKM. DNA for the CDR3: TGTGCCAGCAGTTGGCTAGCGGGAGAAGGTGCAACATCCTACGAGCAGTACTTC. Translating it yields CASSWLAGEGATSYEQYF.

This clonotype was seen once. CDR3 coding DNA: TGTGCCAGCTCACCAGGGGTCTCTCTCGGGACTGAAGCTTTCTTT. Its protein product is CASSPGVSLGTEAFF. This chain uses TRBV18 with TRBJ1-1, with D uncertain. Germline CDR1 is KGHSH and CDR2 is LQKENI. V was trimmed by 2 bases and J by 5 bases, leaving 15 bases between them. The CDR3 contains 15 residues.

This rearrangement joins TRBV7-9 to TRBJ2-1, with D possibly TRBD2 on 5 matching bases. Trimming removed 5 bases at V and 5 bases at J, with 22 bases between. The CDR3 extends over 17 amino acids. From germline, CDR1 is SEHNR and CDR2 FQNEAQ (reference sequence). The CDR3 loop is CASSPSTGIVVDNEQFF. The CDR3 DNA reads as TGTGCCAGCAGCCCGTCAACGGGAATAGTTGTTGACAATGAGCAGTTCTTC.

This clonotype was counted a few times. This chain joins TRBV7-2 and TRBJ2-1, with 7 bases that match TRBD2. From germline, CDR1 is SGHTA and CDR2 FQGNSA. Germline trimming cut 1 base from V and 5 bases from J; bases unmatched to any gene: 5. The CDR3 runs to 15 residues. CDR3 sequence: CASSLGLADNNEQFF. For the CDR3, the DNA is TGTGCCAGCAGCTTAGGGCTAGCGGACAACAATGAGCAGTTCTTC.

V usage is TRBV7-9 and J usage is TRBJ2-1; no firm D call. Trimming pared 1 base from V and 4 bases from J, leaving 8 bases between. Germline-derived CDR1 and CDR2 are SEHNR and FQNEAQ (reference sequence). The CDR3 loop spans 14 amino acids. The CDR3 bases are TGTGCCAGCAGCTTAGGGCAGCAATACAATGAGCAGTTCTTC. Amino acid sequence: CASSLGQQYNEQFF.

For the CDR3, the DNA is TGTGCCAGCAGCTTACACGGACAGGCGGCCAATGAGCAGTTCTTC. Translation: CASSLHGQAANEQFF. The chain combines TRBV7-9 with TRBJ2-1; the match to TRBD1 covers 7 bases. The CDR3 contains 15 residues. Germline V gene sequence: CDR1 SEHNR, CDR2 FQNEAQ (reference sequence). V was pared by 2 bases and J by 6 bases, with 7 bases of the junction left unmatched.

This clonotype was recorded a few times. V is TRBV24-1 and J is TRBJ2-6; the D gene is possibly TRBD2 (5 bases). The CDR3 totals 16 residues. Germline V gene lookup returns CDR1 KGHDR and CDR2 SFDVKD. Deletions cut 4 bases from V and 0 bases from J, with 9 bases between. The CDR3 sequence: CATSDPSPSGANVLTF. CDR3 bases: TGTGCCACCAGTGACCCTAGCCCCTCTGGGGCCAACGTCCTGACTTTC.

The chain links TRBV11-2 to TRBJ2-7, with TRBD1 matching 10 bases. The germline V gene encodes CDR1 SGHAT and CDR2 FQNNGV. CDR3 length: 16 residues. V shed 2 bases, J shed 0 bases, and the junction held 4 bases outside the gene matches. The CDR3 nucleotides are TGTGCCAGCAGCTTATACGGGACAGGGGTCTCCTACGAGCAGTACTTC. It translates to CASSLYGTGVSYEQYF.

The chain recombines TRBV5-1 with TRBJ2-1; D gene uncertain. Germline values: CDR1 SGHRS, CDR2 YFSETQ. The CDR3 contains 15 residues. Trimming pared 4 bases from V and 3 bases from J, leaving 14 bases between. The CDR3 region has the DNA TGCGCCAGCAGCAGGTCGGAGTACGGCTACAATGAGCAGTTCTTC. It codes for CASSRSEYGYNEQFF.

This clonotype was observed a single time. This chain uses TRBV20-1 with TRBJ1-2; TRBD1 might be the D (5 bases). This CDR3 is 12 amino acids long. Between the trimmed V and J ends, which lost 1 base and 3 bases, there was a span of 6 bases. The germline CDR1 and CDR2 sequences are DFQATT and SNEGSKA (reference sequence). In nucleotides, the CDR3 is TGCAGTGCTAGAGGCAGGGACTATGGCTACACCTTC. Translation gives CSARGRDYGYTF.

The V call is TRBV29-1, the J call TRBJ2-1; 12 positions match TRBD2. This CDR3 spans 19 amino acids. Germline V gene data show CDR1 as SQVTM and CDR2 as ANQGSEA. V trimming: 6 bases; J trimming: 5 bases; junction bases outside the gene matches: 20. This chain's CDR3 is CSVAGLAGPTSAPNNEQFF. The CDR3, as DNA: TGCAGCGTAGCGGGACTAGCGGGCCCGACATCCGCACCAAACAATGAGCAGTTCTTC.

The chain employs TRBV4-3 and TRBJ2-3; maybe TRBD2 (5 bases). This CDR3 has 13 amino acids. The germline CDR1 and CDR2 sequences are LGHNA and YSLEER. Trimming shortened V by 0 bases and J by 11 bases, and 12 bases separated the two germline ends. The CDR3 sequence: CASSQDFPSRQYF. In nucleotides, the CDR3 is TGCGCCAGCAGCCAAGATTTTCCTAGCAGGCAGTATTTT.

This chain uses TRBV15 with TRBJ1-2; no firm D call. Trimming took off 0 bases at V and 7 bases at J, with 12 bases between the two ends. Germline V lookup: CDR1 LNHNV, CDR2 YYDKDF (reference sequence). The CDR3 is 14 amino acids. DNA of the CDR3: TGTGCCACCAGCAGAGACAGGAAGATGGGTGGCTACACCTTC. Its protein is CATSRDRKMGGYTF. Together with reference TRBV15 and TRBJ1-2, the CDR3 gives the full variable domain: DAMVIQNPRYQVTQFGKPVTLSCSQTLNHNVMYWYQQKSSQAPKLLFHYYDKDFNNEADTPDNFQSRRPNTSFCFLDIRSPGLGDTAMYLCATSRDRKMGGYTFGSGTRLTVV.

V is TRBV7-9 and J is TRBJ2-5; D uncertain. CDR1 and CDR2 (germline): SEHNR, FQNEAQ (reference sequence). This CDR3 comprises 14 residues. V dropped 6 bases and J dropped 5 bases, with 16 bases sitting between them. CDR3 loop: CASRDGSISETQYF. In DNA, the CDR3 is TGTGCCAGCAGGGATGGAAGCATCTCGGAGACCCAGTACTTC.

This clonotype has more than one count but fewer than ten. The chain is built from TRBV7-9 and TRBJ2-7; 7 bases align to TRBD1. CDR1 and CDR2 (germline): SEHNR, FQNEAQ (reference sequence). CDR3 length: 14 amino acids. V dropped 5 bases and J dropped 6; count of bases not matched to a gene: 10. This CDR3 is CASSTGTASTEQYF. The CDR3 DNA follows: TGTGCCAGCAGCACTGGGACAGCCAGCACCGAGCAGTACTTC. Supplemented by reference TRBV7-9 and TRBJ2-7, the full variable domain reads DTGVSQNPRHKITKRGQNVTFRCDPISEHNRLYWYRQTLGQGPEFLTYFQNEAQLEKSRLLSDRFSAERPKGSFSTLEIQRTEQGDSAMYLCASSTGTASTEQYFGPGTRLTVT.

The chain employs TRBV4-3 and TRBJ2-2, with 10 bases fitting TRBD2. In germline, CDR1 is LGHNA, CDR2 YSLEER. With V trimmed by 3 bases and J by 2 bases, 12 bases remained unmatched. This CDR3 region has 19 residues. The CDR3 here is CASSQEPYLAGANTGELFF. Here the CDR3 DNA reads TGCGCCAGCAGCCAGGAACCCTACCTAGCGGGGGCCAACACCGGGGAGCTGTTTTTT.

This clonotype has only a few counts. The chain combines TRBV24-1 with TRBJ2-5; 10 bases are shared with TRBD1. The CDR3 has 17 amino acids. Germline V gives CDR1 KGHDR, CDR2 SFDVKD. V shed 1 base, J shed 5 bases, and the junction held 9 bases outside the gene matches. Here the CDR3 reads CATSDLGGQGTAETQYF. CDR3 DNA: TGTGCCACCAGTGATTTAGGGGGACAGGGGACTGCGGAGACCCAGTACTTC.

J is TRBJ2-2 and V is TRBV5-5; 10 positions agree with TRBD1. Per germline, CDR1 SGHKS and CDR2 YYEKEE (reference sequence). CDR3 length equals 15 residues. Unmatched junction bases numbered 6, after V lost 4 bases and J lost 6 bases. In DNA, the CDR3 is TGTGCCAGCAGCCGGGGACAGGGGAGAGCCGGGGAGCTGTTTTTT. Its translation: CASSRGQGRAGELFF. The complete variable domain, with remaining parts taken from reference TRBV5-5 and TRBJ2-2, reads DAGVTQSPTHLIKTRGQQVTLRCSPISGHKSVSWYQQVLGQGPQFIFQYYEKEERGRGNFPDRFSARQFPNYSSELNVNALLLGDSALYLCASSRGQGRAGELFFGEGSRLTVL.

Ten or more counts support this clonotype. The chain carries TRBV5-1 and TRBJ2-3; 8 bases line up with TRBD1. Germline V CDR1 and CDR2: SGHRS, YFSETQ. The CDR3 sequence is 15 residues long. After removal of 3 bases from V and 0 bases from J, the junction contained 3 bases not matched to a gene. This CDR3 is CASSYRDRSTDTQYF. CDR3 DNA sequence: TGCGCCAGCAGCTACCGGGACAGGAGCACAGATACGCAGTATTTT.

The rearrangement joins TRBV24-1 to TRBJ2-7, with D uncertain. The CDR3 loop spans 12 amino acids. The V and J ends lost 11 bases and 6 bases respectively, with 16 bases between them. Germline CDR1 reads KGHDR; CDR2 reads SFDVKD. CDR3 nucleotide sequence: TGTGCCATAGTGGGCCCTGCTGGCGAGCAGTACTTC. This translates into CAIVGPAGEQYF.